A selection of T cell receptor beta chains follows, all from one sample in a study of CD8+CD57+ T cells in acquired aplastic anemia. TCRdb re-called the reads through MiXCR, storing one row per CDR3 protein. The sample carries hundreds of thousands of distinct CDR3 sequences, 60% to 80% recorded once. Sequencing was carried out using sorted CD4+, CD8+, or CD8+CD57+ T cells (not recorded which) from PBMCs. These receptors originate from a human donor in good health, serving as a control. CDR3s leave out the opening cysteine and the closing phenylalanine or tryptophan.

v_call,j_call,cdr3_aa
TRBV20-1,TRBJ2-3,SASPRGGGRTDTQY
TRBV5-1,TRBJ2-3,ASSVRGLDSTQY
TRBV20-1,TRBJ2-7,SVSQEGNGEQY
TRBV7-9,TRBJ2-5,ASSPNLWETQY
TRBV29-1,TRBJ1-2,SVTTGRPGGYT
TRBV6-6,TRBJ1-4,ASSYLSGNAKLF
TRBV10-3,TRBJ2-3,AIRPMGGLGDTQY
TRBV7-3,TRBJ1-4,ASSLPSGGGAYEKLF
TRBV7-2,TRBJ2-7,ASSTPGTGRTYAQY
TRBV24-1,TRBJ2-7,ATSGLSKRDSYEQY
TRBV7-3,TRBJ2-7,ASSLRAGGTGECEQY
TRBV10-3,TRBJ2-7,AISDTLSAINQY
TRBV20-1,TRBJ2-7,SAEAGGLYEQY
TRBV7-2,TRBJ2-2,ASSLGEGQDFGP
TRBV7-9,TRBJ2-7,ASRLWPGGPVAEQY
TRBV3-1,TRBJ2-1,ASSQHDRGNEQF
TRBV10-3,TRBJ2-5,AISGGRGTETQY
TRBV10-3,TRBJ2-7,AIKGTGAYEQY
TRBV11-2,TRBJ1-1,ASSMYSDNAEAF
TRBV15,TRBJ2-7,ATSSVGGSYGQY
TRBV7-2,TRBJ2-5,ASSLGVGVLYFGY
TRBV2,TRBJ2-7,ASSDPDEQY
TRBV7-2,TRBJ2-3,ASSPPVSPQY
TRBV4-3,TRBJ1-3,SVEVGAGNTIC
TRBV9,TRBJ2-6,ASSGAATRENVLT
TRBV2,TRBJ1-5,ASSVDFNQPQH
TRBV6-5,TRBJ1-2,ASSPQWGGYGYT
TRBV6-6,TRBJ1-2,ASSSGTRYGYT
TRBV7-9,TRBJ2-5,ASSLQAGGPEETQY
TRBV5-8,TRBJ2-1,ASKEKTGDEQF
TRBV5-5,TRBJ2-2,ASSVGRTGELF
TRBV29-1,TRBJ1-5,SAGWGNQPQH
TRBV7-9,TRBJ2-7,ASSLDPGRAHEQY
TRBV20-1,TRBJ2-7,SAREDPRGQY
TRBV20-1,TRBJ1-1,GARDSARDTWGNTEAF
TRBV7-2,TRBJ2-7,ASSVWGSTDEQY
TRBV10-3,TRBJ2-3,AISLRTGTQY
TRBV20-1,TRBJ2-7,SALAGSTDN
TRBV28,TRBJ2-3,ASSLWGRGVDTQY
TRBV20-1,TRBJ1-1,SARRPEFEAF
TRBV10-3,TRBJ1-2,AISESEFQGGYT
TRBV11-3,TRBJ2-3,ASSSGTANTQY
TRBV5-4,TRBJ2-5,ASSKAAGRSETQY
TRBV20-1,TRBJ1-1,SASFRDRGLTEAF
TRBV20-1,TRBJ2-2,SARAPPPGELF